This is a list of T cell receptor beta chains from one sample in a study of OX40 agonist ivuxolimab in advanced cancers. TCRdb's copy holds only in-frame clones and misses some; the assay was immunoSEQ multiplex PCR. The sample lists 9,500 to 13,000 clones, over 70% occurring once. Here the sequenced sample was CD4+ or CD8+ T cells sorted from blood, taken in a trial of the OX40 agonist ivuxolimab. The source of these receptors is an adult with an advanced solid tumor such as melanoma, head and neck, liver or kidney cancer. Both conserved end residues are part of each CDR3. A D gene is named only where the DNA matches it firmly. Clone sizes are given selectively: once, few, many, or a class where the clone is expanded.

j_gene | abundance | d_gene | v_gene | CDR3aa | CDR3nt
TRBJ2-1 | . | TRBD2 | TRBV29-1 | CSVEEGRGAYNEQFF | TGCAGCGTTGAAGAGGGGCGGGGGGCCTACAATGAGCAGTTCTTC
TRBJ2-1 | . | . | TRBV6-6 | CASSLGLLNEQFF | TGTGCCAGCAGTTTAGGACTCCTCAATGAGCAGTTCTTC
TRBJ1-1 | . | TRBD1 | TRBV11-2 | CASSRRQGLDTEAFF | TGTGCCAGCAGCCGACGACAGGGGTTGGACACTGAAGCTTTCTTT
TRBJ2-7 | few | . | TRBV28 | CASNHLQGLSEQYF | TGTGCCAGCAACCATCTGCAGGGGCTCTCCGAGCAGTACTTC
TRBJ2-3 | . | . | TRBV5-1 | CASSSERLISTDTQYF | TGCGCCAGCAGCTCCGAACGGCTAATTAGCACAGATACGCAGTATTTT
TRBJ2-1 | . | TRBD2 | TRBV27 | CASSLGLAGGNEQFF | TGTGCCAGCAGTTTGGGCCTAGCGGGAGGCAATGAGCAGTTCTTC
TRBJ1-1 | few | TRBD1 | TRBV11-2 | CASSLPPWTGGTEAFF | TGTGCCAGCAGCTTACCCCCATGGACAGGGGGCACTGAAGCTTTCTTT
TRBJ2-7 | . | . | TRBV11-3 | CASSLEQGAISYEQYF | TGTGCCAGCAGCTTAGAACAGGGTGCGATATCCTACGAGCAGTACTTC
TRBJ1-5 | . | TRBD1 | TRBV5-5 | CASSLGTGGLQPQHF | TGTGCCAGCAGCTTGGGGACAGGGGGCCTTCAGCCCCAGCATTTT
TRBJ2-1 | few | . | TRBV9 | CASSVGLGLYNEQFF | TGTGCCAGCAGCGTAGGCCTAGGCCTCTACAATGAGCAGTTCTTC
TRBJ2-7 | . | TRBD1 | TRBV6-5 | CASSLGQGSSYEQYF | TGTGCCAGCAGTCTTGGACAGGGGAGCTCCTACGAGCAGTACTTC
TRBJ2-5 | medium-sized | TRBD2 | TRBV7-7 | CASSFGGSRGEETQYF | TGTGCTAGCAGCTTTGGCGGGAGTCGGGGTGAGGAGACCCAGTACTTC
TRBJ1-2 | once | TRBD1 | TRBV30 | CAWRGQGEGGYGYTF | TGTGCCTGGAGGGGACAGGGGGAAGGGGGCTATGGCTACACCTTC
TRBJ1-5 | . | TRBD1 | TRBV27 | CASSFRPGGPTNQPQHF | TGTGCCAGCAGTTTCCGTCCAGGGGGCCCGACTAATCAGCCCCAGCATTTT
TRBJ1-2 | few | TRBD1 | TRBV11-3 | CASSLAGGNYGYTF | TGTGCCAGCAGCTTAGCAGGGGGCAACTATGGCTACACCTTC
TRBJ2-7 | . | . | TRBV5-1 | CASTTGAVGVDEQYF | TGCGCCAGTACTACCGGGGCCGTGGGAGTAGACGAGCAGTACTTC
TRBJ2-7 | . | TRBD2 | TRBV2 | CASSELAGAFYEQYF | TGTGCCAGCAGTGAGTTAGCGGGGGCTTTCTACGAGCAGTACTTC
TRBJ1-6 | . | TRBD1 | TRBV4-1 | CASSQKGQGIGSPLHF | TGCGCCAGCAGCCAAAAGGGACAGGGGATAGGTTCACCCCTCCACTTT
TRBJ2-6 | . | . | TRBV5-1 | CASTLSSGANVLTF | TGCGCCAGCACCCTCAGCTCTGGGGCCAACGTCCTGACTTTC
TRBJ2-7 | once | . | TRBV19 | CASSIVRTTTHEQYF | TGTGCCAGTAGTATCGTCAGAACAACGACCCACGAGCAGTACTTC
TRBJ2-5 | few | . | TRBV13 | CASSLIGETQYF | TGTGCCAGCAGCTTAATTGGGGAGACCCAGTACTTC
TRBJ2-3 | . | TRBD2 | TRBV7-9 | CASSSRTSGATDTQYF | TGTGCCAGCAGCTCGAGGACTAGCGGAGCCACAGATACGCAGTATTTT
TRBJ1-1 | . | . | TRBV6-5 | CASSHQFPNTEAFF | TGTGCCAGCAGTCACCAGTTCCCGAACACTGAAGCTTTCTTT
TRBJ1-6 | . | . | TRBV30 | CAWSGRGVSAPLHF | TGTGCCTGGAGTGGTCGGGGCGTGAGTGCACCCCTCCACTTT
TRBJ2-1 | few | . | TRBV7-9 | CASSFLSYNEQFF | TGTGCCAGCAGCTTTCTATCCTACAATGAGCAGTTCTTC
TRBJ2-7 | . | . | TRBV7-6 | CASSAGPTYEQYF | TGTGCCAGCAGCGCGGGACCGACCTACGAGCAGTACTTC
TRBJ2-1 | . | . | TRBV12-1 | CASTGLADMYNEQFF | TGTGCCAGCACCGGACTAGCGGATATGTACAATGAGCAGTTCTTC
TRBJ2-1 | . | . | TRBV18 | CASSGTVDEQFF | TGTGCCAGCTCCGGAACCGTTGATGAGCAGTTCTTC